The next 20 T cell receptor beta chains were all read from a single sample in a study of blood T cells in healthy people across ages. Then a second PCR, running about 7 to 11 cycles, was carried out with a sample-barcoded 5' primer and a J-beta primer mix. MiXCR was run by TCRdb on the 5' RACE reads, yielding one entry per CDR3 protein. Here the sample spans about 780,000 distinct CDR3 sequences, 46% being singletons. Sequenced: blood. The source is a man at least 80 years old in good health.

This chain connects TRBV7-2 to TRBJ2-5; D is unclear. The CDR3 is made up of 16 amino acids. V lost 5 bases and J lost 5, with 21 bases in between. Looked up from germline, CDR1 is SGHTA and CDR2 is FQGNSA. For the CDR3, the DNA is TGTGCCAGCAGCCGCGAACGTGTAGGGTCGTGGGAGACCCAGTACTTC. Amino acid sequence: CASSRERVGSWETQYF.

Concerning this clonotype: The CDR3 does not end in the conserved phenylalanine or tryptophan, so this is likely a read error. It is unclear where the CDR3 begins or ends on the DNA, so no DNA is shown, and the CDR3 is as TCRdb lists it. V and J are TRBV28 and TRBJ2-1; TRBD1 reflects the table's D call only, with no check against the DNA. The CDR3 spans 15 residues, counting both ends. Germline values: CDR1 MDHEN, CDR2 SYDVKM. CDR3 protein: CASEGQGARGYTFGS.

The chain joins TRBV7-2 to TRBJ2-5; no clear D. Germline V gene lookup returns CDR1 SGHTA and CDR2 FQGNSA. The CDR3 consists of 13 residues. V was pared by 6 bases and J by 4 bases, with 12 bases between. The CDR3 nucleotides are TGTGCCAGCAGTCGGGCGACCCCAGAGACCCAGTACTTC. The encoded protein is CASSRATPETQYF.

The chain carries TRBV11-2 and TRBJ2-1, with 9 bases aligning to TRBD2. This CDR3 has 15 amino acids. Germline CDR1 and CDR2: SGHAT and FQNNGV. V gave up 2 bases and J gave up 8 bases; unmatched junction bases: 7. The DNA for the CDR3 is TGTGCCAGCAGCTTAACGCTAGCGGGAATAGATGAGCAGTTCTTC. Amino acid sequence: CASSLTLAGIDEQFF.

CDR3 DNA: TGTGCCAGCAGCGCGCGGGGGGTACCCTACGAGCAGTACTTC. Protein product: CASSARGVPYEQYF. The rearrangement links TRBV11-2 to TRBJ2-7, with TRBD2 matching 8 bases. Trimming took 5 bases from V and 2 from J; bases not matched to a gene: 5. The germline gives CDR1 SGHAT, CDR2 FQNNGV. The CDR3 extends over 14 amino acids.

Points on this clonotype: A read error may produce the germline difference seen at one junction end. V and J are TRBV5-1 and TRBJ2-1; 7 bases are shared with TRBD2. Per germline, CDR1 SGHRS and CDR2 YFSETQ. CDR3 size: 16 residues. In DNA, the CDR3 is TGCGCCAGCAGCCCGGGGGAGGGTAGTTTCTACAATGGGCAGTTCTTC. Amino acid sequence: CASSPGEGSFYNGQFF. Full variable domain (rest looked up from reference TRBV5-1 and TRBJ2-1): KAGVTQTPRYLIKTRGQQVTLSCSPISGHRSVSWYQQTPGQGLQFLFEYFSETQRNKGNFPGRFSGRQFSNSRSEMNVSTLELGDSALYLCASSPGEGSFYNGQFFGPGTRLTVL.

This sequence joins TRBV5-6 and TRBJ2-5, with TRBD2 identical over 9 bases. Germline-derived CDR1 and CDR2 are SGHDT and YYEEEE. With V trimmed by 4 bases and J by 11 bases, 15 bases remained unmatched. The CDR3 totals 15 residues. The CDR3 region has the DNA TGTGCCAGCAGCGGCTTAGCGGGAGATGGCAATGAGCAGTACTTC. Its translation is CASSGLAGDGNEQYF.

This chain joins TRBV6-6 and TRBJ2-7, with 9 positions matching TRBD2. The CDR3 is 15 amino acids. Germline V gives CDR1 MNHNY, CDR2 SVGAGI (reference sequence). V was pared by 2 bases and J by 7 bases, with 9 bases of the junction left unmatched. The CDR3 loop is CASSYKASGKGEQYF. Here the CDR3 DNA reads TGTGCCAGCAGTTACAAAGCTAGCGGGAAGGGGGAGCAGTACTTC.

The chain is built from TRBV6-2 or TRBV6-3 and TRBJ2-4; D may be TRBD1 (6 bases). Germline CDR1 MNHEY, CDR2 SVGEGT. V lost 6 bases and J 0 bases, leaving 15 bases between the germline ends. The CDR3 is 16 residues long. CDR3 amino acids: CASSSGQRVAKNIQYF. The CDR3 nucleotides are TGTGCCAGCAGCTCTGGACAGCGCGTAGCCAAAAACATTCAGTACTTC.

This chain links TRBV7-2 with TRBJ2-7; D assignment may be TRBD1 or TRBD2 (5 bases each). The CDR3 spans 15 residues. CDR1 and CDR2 from the germline V gene are SGHTA and FQGNSA. V shed 5 bases and J shed 0 bases, with 14 bases lying between them. The CDR3 nucleotides are TGTGCCAGCAGCCGGGACGGCTTAAACTCCTACGAGCAGTACTTC. Translated: CASSRDGLNSYEQYF.

The genes are TRBV20-1 and TRBJ1-6; D remains unclear. This CDR3 contains 13 residues. V dropped 1 base and J dropped 8 bases, with 9 bases sitting between them. Germline V gene lookup returns CDR1 DFQATT and CDR2 SNEGSKA (reference sequence). For the CDR3, the DNA is TGCAGTGCTAGAGTACAGTATGATTCACCCCTCCACTTT. Amino acids: CSARVQYDSPLHF.

As to this clonotype: A single base separates this from a much larger clone, so it may be a read error. The V and J genes are TRBV6-5 and TRBJ2-3, with unresolved D. Germline V CDR1 and CDR2: MNHEY, SVGAGI. The CDR3 has 12 amino acids. The V end was cut by 8 bases, the J end by 4 bases, with 10 bases between. The CDR3 DNA reads as TGTGCCAGCGGAATCCTCGCAGATACGCAGTATTTT. This translates into CASGILADTQYF.

CDR3 nucleotide sequence: TGTGCCAGCAGTTTAAGGGAAGGGACTGAAGCTTTCTTT. Protein product: CASSLREGTEAFF. V gene TRBV12-3 or TRBV12-4 combines with J gene TRBJ1-1, with unresolved D. V shed 2 bases and J shed 5 bases, with 9 bases lying between them. The CDR3 is 13 residues long.

The J gene is TRBJ2-1, the V gene TRBV5-1; D is perhaps TRBD2 (6 bases). Deletions cut 5 bases from V and 3 bases from J, with 15 bases between. This CDR3 spans 15 amino acids. Germline assignment: CDR1 SGHRS and CDR2 YFSETQ. The CDR3 nucleotides read TGCGCCAGCAGGATTGGACTAAGAAACTACAATGAGCAGTTCTTC. It specifies CASRIGLRNYNEQFF.

About this clonotype: One base away lies a much larger clone, so this may be a sequencing read error. This chain connects TRBV2 to TRBJ1-6, with D perhaps TRBD1 (5 bases). V lost 7 bases and J 10 bases, leaving 17 bases between the germline ends. CDR1 is SNHLY and CDR2 is FYNNEI in the germline V gene. The length of the CDR3 is 14 residues. The CDR3 sequence: CASNVLAGDSPLHF. The DNA for the CDR3 is TGTGCCAGCAATGTCTTGGCCGGGGACTCACCCCTCCACTTT.

This clonotype was detected a few times. The chain combines TRBV28 with TRBJ2-7; 7 bases align to TRBD1. The CDR3 runs 18 residues. Trimming cost V 6 bases and J 2 bases; bases outside gene matches: 19. Looked up from germline, CDR1 is MDHEN and CDR2 is SYDVKM. CDR3 loop: CASSPPWASGQAPYEQYF. CDR3 sequence (DNA): TGTGCCAGCAGCCCGCCGTGGGCGAGCGGACAGGCTCCCTACGAGCAGTACTTC.

This clonotype was counted only a few times. The CDR3 bases are TGTGCCAGCTCACCACCGGCCGGCGTCAGGGGGGGCACAGATACGCAGTATTTT. Its protein product is CASSPPAGVRGGTDTQYF. The V call is TRBV18, the J call TRBJ2-3; the D gene is possibly TRBD1 (7 bases). This CDR3 is built from 18 residues. Trimming stripped 0 bases from V and 1 base from J, with 17 bases between. CDR1 KGHSH and CDR2 LQKENI come from the germline V gene.

This chain links TRBV20-1 with TRBJ2-1; TRBD2 matches 7 bases. Germline V CDR1 and CDR2: DFQATT, SNEGSKA (reference sequence). The J segment lost 2 bases and the V segment lost 0 bases, leaving 13 bases of the junction unmatched. The CDR3 length is 18 residues. CDR3 in amino acids: CSARDGMRWEGPYNEQFF. CDR3 nucleotide sequence: TGCAGTGCTAGAGATGGGATGCGGTGGGAGGGCCCCTACAATGAGCAGTTCTTC.

This rearrangement joins TRBV6-5 to TRBJ1-1; D remains unclear. The V gene's germline CDR1 is MNHEY and CDR2 SVGAGI. The length of the CDR3 is 15 residues. The V gene lost 0 bases and the J gene lost 1 base, with 9 bases spanning the gap. The CDR3 nucleotides are TGTGCCAGCAGTTACTCGAAATCTGCGAACACTGAAGCTTTCTTT. Residues: CASSYSKSANTEAFF.

The J gene is TRBJ1-5, the V gene TRBV7-2, with 8 bases fitting TRBD1. Germline assignment: CDR1 SGHTA and CDR2 FQGNSA. CDR3 size: 14 residues. V gave up 2 bases and J gave up 6 bases; unmatched junction bases: 3. This chain's CDR3 is CASSLQGATQPQHF. CDR3 DNA: TGTGCCAGCAGCTTACAGGGGGCAACTCAGCCCCAGCATTTT. The full variable domain, in which reference TRBV7-2 and TRBJ1-5 provide the parts outside the CDR3, is GAGVSQSPSNKVTEKGKDVELRCDPISGHTALYWYRQSLGQGLEFLIYFQGNSAPDKSGLPSDRFSAERTGGSVSTLTIQRTQQEDSAVYLCASSLQGATQPQHFGDGTRLSIL.